This T cell receptor beta chain was captured in a study of a mutant IDH1 vaccine in newly diagnosed glioma. Per the germline V gene, CDR1 is SGDLS and CDR2 is YYNGEE. CDR3 length: 15 residues. The J segment lost 3 bases and the V segment lost 4 bases, leaving 8 bases of the junction unmatched. Assay used: immunoSEQ multiplex PCR; TCRdb lists only in-frame clones, some missing. The sample lists 30,000 or so clones, 70% to 90% occurring once. Documented time point: baseline, week 1 (first vaccination visit). Treatment meaning: pre-vaccination baseline after standard-of-care therapy. The rearrangement uses TRBV9 and TRBJ2-7, with 9 bases fitting TRBD2. The clonotype was recovered from a woman aged 35 to 49 with glioma. The source was PBMCs, collected from a glioma patient treated with radiotherapy, temozolomide or both. The CDR3: CASSPPGTSHYEQYF. CDR3 bases: TGTGCCAGCAGCCCCCCCGGGACTAGCCACTACGAGCAGTACTTC.